A single sample gave rise to the 11 T cell receptor beta chains below, sequenced in a study of T cell clonotyping in hematopoietic cell transplantation. The repertoire was sequenced with immunoSEQ multiplex PCR; TCRdb's copy has only in-frame clones and lacks some. The sample shows around 37,000 clones, 95% of them seen only once. Sequenced: peripheral blood mononuclear cells. These receptors were taken from a man aged 25-45 years in good health. Some clones in this sample may be carry-over from other donors' samples.

This clone was counted a single time. The gene calls are TRBV7-3 and TRBJ1-2, with 7 nucleotides matching TRBD1. Germline V gene sequence: CDR1 SGHTA, CDR2 FQGTGA. The CDR3 contains 15 residues. V shed 0 bases, J shed 9 bases, and the junction held 10 bases outside the gene matches. CDR3 residues: CASSLTGQAPESYTF. In DNA, the CDR3 is TGTGCCAGCAGCTTAACCGGACAGGCCCCCGAAAGCTACACCTTC.

This chain connects TRBV5-1 to TRBJ2-6; D unclear. The germline V and J ends were trimmed by 3 bases and 0 bases, with 10 bases remaining between them. The CDR3 length is 16 residues. CDR1 and CDR2 (germline): SGHRS, YFSETQ. The CDR3 bases are TGCGCCAGCAGCTCGGGTCCTATCTCTGGGGCCAACGTCCTGACTTTC. This sequence encodes CASSSGPISGANVLTF. Filled out from reference TRBV5-1 and TRBJ2-6, the complete variable domain reads KAGVTQTPRYLIKTRGQQVTLSCSPISGHRSVSWYQQTPGQGLQFLFEYFSETQRNKGNFPGRFSGRQFSNSRSEMNVSTLELGDSALYLCASSSGPISGANVLTFGAGSRLTVL.

The chain is built from TRBV6-5 and TRBJ1-2; D not certain. This CDR3 region has 15 residues. V was clipped by 6 bases and J by 3 bases, with 17 bases between them. Germline V gene lookup returns CDR1 MNHEY and CDR2 SVGAGI. The CDR3: CASSPHRSRYYGYTF. The CDR3 DNA is TGTGCCAGCAGCCCCCATAGGAGCCGATACTATGGCTACACCTTC.

This sequence joins TRBV2 and TRBJ2-3; no firm D call. The CDR3 length is 13 residues. Germline V CDR1 and CDR2: SNHLY, FYNNEI. With 2 bases removed from V and 7 bases from J, the gap between germline ends came to 10 bases. The CDR3 bases are TGTGCCAGCAGTGAACTGTCTATAAATACGCAGTATTTT. Its translation is CASSELSINTQYF.

The chain carries TRBV19 and TRBJ1-1, with a possible D match to TRBD1 (6 bases). Germline loops: CDR1 LNHDA, CDR2 SQIVND (reference sequence). Trimming shortened V by 7 bases and J by 2 bases, and 14 bases separated the two germline ends. This CDR3 region has 14 residues. CDR3 region: CASNYPGANTEAFF. CDR3 DNA: TGTGCCAGTAATTATCCGGGGGCAAACACTGAAGCTTTCTTT.

V usage is TRBV18 and J usage is TRBJ1-1, with a possible D match to TRBD1 (5 bases). The CDR3 spans 17 residues. CDR1 is KGHSH, CDR2 LQKENI, per germline. Deletions cut 6 bases from V and 0 bases from J, with 20 bases between. The CDR3 sequence: CASSANGGSYMNTEAFF. CDR3 sequence (DNA): TGTGCCAGCTCCGCCAACGGGGGGTCCTACATGAACACTGAAGCTTTCTTT.

This rearrangement joins TRBV21-1 to TRBJ1-5; the table's D call, TRBD1, has no DNA check behind it. TRBV21-1 is tagged as a pseudogene. This CDR3 is 17 amino acids long. For the CDR3, the DNA is TGTGCCAGCAGCCCTAAGGTCAGGGGTTTGTGGAATCAGCCCCAGCATTTT. Protein sequence: CASSPKVRGLWNQPQHF.

The CDR3 nucleotides read TGTGCCAGCAGCCAATCTTTTAACACCGGGGAGCTGTTTTTT. Its protein product is CASSQSFNTGELFF. This chain joins TRBV7-2 and TRBJ2-2; D is uncertain. Trimming took off 5 bases at V and 2 bases at J, with 9 bases between the two ends. CDR3 length: 14 amino acids. Germline V gene sequence: CDR1 SGHTA, CDR2 FQGNSA.

The chain has TRBV10-3 and TRBJ2-1; TRBD2 might be the D (6 bases). Germline V gives CDR1 ENHRY, CDR2 SYGVKD. The CDR3 covers 14 residues. V lost 8 bases and J lost 2, with 13 bases in between. The DNA of the CDR3 is TGTGCCATCCAAAGCGGAGGGACCTACAATGAGCAGTTCTTC. It translates to CAIQSGGTYNEQFF.

V usage is TRBV19 and J usage is TRBJ1-1; 7 bases are shared with TRBD1. J was trimmed by 4 bases and V by 4 bases; bases with no gene match: 3. This CDR3 comprises 13 residues. Germline V gene data show CDR1 as LNHDA and CDR2 as SQIVND (reference sequence). DNA for the CDR3: TGTGCCAGTAGTACGCAGGGGGGCACTGAAGCTTTCTTT. Translating gives CASSTQGGTEAFF.

The chain recombines TRBV19 with TRBJ2-7; TRBD2 agrees at 9 bases. This CDR3 has 14 residues. Unmatched junction bases numbered 1, after V lost 4 bases and J lost 0 bases. Germline assignment: CDR1 LNHDA and CDR2 SQIVND (reference sequence). The CDR3 region has the DNA TGTGCCAGTAGTAGGGGACTAGCCTCCTACGAGCAGTACTTC. It is translated as CASSRGLASYEQYF. Variable domain in full (rest from reference TRBV19 and TRBJ2-7): DGGITQSPKYLFRKEGQNVTLSCEQNLNHDAMYWYRQDPGQGLRLIYYSQIVNDFQKGDIAEGYSVSREKKESFPLTVTSAQKNPTAFYLCASSRGLASYEQYFGPGTRLTVT.